These 8 T cell receptor beta chains were all obtained from the same sample, sequenced in a study of breast tumors, draining lymph nodes, adjacent tissues. Axillary draining lymph nodes of breast cancer patients supplied the node samples. TCRdb analysed the multiplex PCR reads with MiXCR anew, one entry per CDR3 protein. The table records approximately 140,000 distinct CDR3 sequences, about 31% of them present only once. What was sequenced was axillary lymph node tissue. The receptors originated from a female donor with breast cancer. Some clones in this sample may be carry-over from other donors' samples.

At least ten counts were recorded for this clonotype. V is TRBV4-2 and J is TRBJ2-5, with unresolved D. The CDR3 covers 13 residues. CDR1 is LGHNA, CDR2 YNFKEQ, per germline. Trimming took 0 bases from V and 4 from J, leaving 6 bases between them. Here the CDR3 DNA reads TGTGCCAGCAGCCAAGATCGACGAGAGACCCAGTACTTC. This gives the protein CASSQDRRETQYF.

The rearrangement links TRBV6-1 to TRBJ2-7; 11 bases are a match to TRBD2. Germline loops: CDR1 MNHNS, CDR2 SASEGT. Trimming removed 9 bases from V and 5 bases from J; junction bases left unmatched: 9. The CDR3 runs 14 residues. The CDR3 DNA reads as TGTGCCAGTCTTAGCGGGGGGGCCCTGGACGAGCAGTACGTC. This codes for CASLSGGALDEQYV.

With regard to this clonotype: One end of the junction fails to match germline, which may point to a read error. The chain employs TRBV12-3 or TRBV12-4 and TRBJ1-1; TRBD1 might be the D (6 bases). The CDR3 is 13 residues long. DNA of the CDR3: TGTGCTACTACCCGGACAGAGAACATTGAAGCTTTCTTT. Its protein is CATTRTENIEAFF.

As concerns this clonotype: A junction boundary mismatches the germline segment, possibly from a read error. J is TRBJ2-7 and V is TRBV7-6, with a possible D match to TRBD2 (6 bases). The CDR3 totals 16 residues. Germline CDR1 SGHVS, CDR2 FNYEAQ. The CDR3 reads CANSLGAEGPTYEQYF. The CDR3 bases are TGTGCCAACAGCTTGGGAGCGGAGGGCCCCACCTACGAGCAGTACTTC.

There are many counts of this clonotype. The rearrangement links TRBV11-2 to TRBJ2-5; 10 bases are shared with TRBD2. The V and J ends lost 2 bases and 1 base, in that order; junction bases with no gene match: 4. The CDR3 extends over 16 amino acids. Per the germline V gene, CDR1 is SGHAT and CDR2 is FQNNGV. The CDR3 DNA reads as TGTGCCAGCAGCTTACATCTAGCGGGGGCCCAAGAGACCCAGTACTTC. Translation: CASSLHLAGAQETQYF.

The V and J genes are TRBV29-1 and TRBJ1-1; D ambiguous. CDR3 size: 11 residues. V was pared by 4 bases and J by 0 bases, with 3 bases between. CDR1 is SQVTM, CDR2 ANQGSEA, per germline. The CDR3 bases are TGCAGCGTTGCGTTGAACACTGAAGCTTTCTTT. Translating it yields CSVALNTEAFF.

This clonotype was observed many times. The rearrangement uses TRBV6-2 or TRBV6-3 and TRBJ1-5, with 7 bases matching TRBD1. Germline V gene lookup returns CDR1 MNHEY and CDR2 SVGEGT. This CDR3 is built from 14 residues. Unmatched junction bases numbered 7, after V lost 6 bases and J lost 5 bases. The CDR3 protein is CASRNRDSYQPQHF. Here the CDR3 DNA reads TGTGCCAGCAGGAATAGGGACAGTTATCAGCCCCAGCATTTT.

This sequence joins TRBV7-2 and TRBJ1-2; D remains unclear. V lost 5 bases and J lost 4, with 14 bases in between. The CDR3 is 14 residues long. Per germline, CDR1 SGHTA and CDR2 FQGNSA. CDR3 DNA sequence: TGTGCCAGCAGCGCGGCCGAGGGCTTCTATGGCTACACCTTC. It is translated as CASSAAEGFYGYTF.